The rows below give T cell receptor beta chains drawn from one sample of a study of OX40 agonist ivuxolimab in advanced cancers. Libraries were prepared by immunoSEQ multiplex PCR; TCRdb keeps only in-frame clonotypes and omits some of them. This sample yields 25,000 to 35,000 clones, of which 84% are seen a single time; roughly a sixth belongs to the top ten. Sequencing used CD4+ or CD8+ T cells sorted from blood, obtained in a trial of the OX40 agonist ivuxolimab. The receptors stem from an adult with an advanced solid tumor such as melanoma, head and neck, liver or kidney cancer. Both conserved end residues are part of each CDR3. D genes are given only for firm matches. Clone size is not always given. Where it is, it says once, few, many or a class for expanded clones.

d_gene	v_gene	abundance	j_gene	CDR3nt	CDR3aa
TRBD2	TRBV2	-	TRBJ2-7	TGTGCCAGCAGTGAAGCCGGCGGGAGGCTCCACGAGCAGTACTTC	CASSEAGGRLHEQYF
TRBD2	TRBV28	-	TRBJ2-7	TGTGCCAGCAGTTTACATCGGACTAGCGGGGCGGGCGAGCAGTACTTC	CASSLHRTSGAGEQYF
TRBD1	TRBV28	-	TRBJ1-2	TGTGCCAGCAGTCCCCTGGGACAGAACTATGGCTACACCTTC	CASSPLGQNYGYTF
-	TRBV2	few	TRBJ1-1	TGTGCCAGCAACCTTGGGAACACTGAAGCTTTCTTT	CASNLGNTEAFF
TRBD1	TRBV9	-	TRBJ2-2	TGTGCCAGCAGCCCAGAGGGCAGGGGGACCACCGGGGAGCTGTTTTTT	CASSPEGRGTTGELFF
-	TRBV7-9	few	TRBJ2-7	TGTGCCAGCAGCTTAGAGGACTACGAGCAGTACTTC	CASSLEDYEQYF
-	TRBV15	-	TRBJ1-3	TGTGCCACCAGCAGGGATACAGGGAGCTCTGGAAACACCATATATTTT	CATSRDTGSSGNTIYF
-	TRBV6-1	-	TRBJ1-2	TGTGCCAGCAGTGCGCAGGAGGGGTCTCCAGAGGATGGCTACACCTTC	CASSAQEGSPEDGYTF
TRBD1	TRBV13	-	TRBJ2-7	TGTGCCAGCAGCCCTATAGACAGGGAGACCGAGCAGTACTTC	CASSPIDRETEQYF
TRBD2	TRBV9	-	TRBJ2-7	TGTGCCAGCAGCTCCCGACCTCTAGCGGGGGCCCCCGGCGAGCAGTACTTC	CASSSRPLAGAPGEQYF
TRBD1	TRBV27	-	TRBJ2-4	TGTGCCAGCAGTTTAGGAACAGGGGGTGGAAACATTCAGTACTTC	CASSLGTGGGNIQYF
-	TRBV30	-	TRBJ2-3	TGTGCCTGGAGTGTAATGGGGAGCACAGATACGCAGTATTTT	CAWSVMGSTDTQYF
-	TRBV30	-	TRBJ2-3	TGTGCCTGGAGGAGTTACAGGGAAGGGACAGATACGCAGTATTTT	CAWRSYREGTDTQYF
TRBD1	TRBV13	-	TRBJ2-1	TGTGCCAGCAGCCCGGGGGACAGGGAAGGTTTGGGACATGAGCAGTTCTTC	CASSPGDREGLGHEQFF
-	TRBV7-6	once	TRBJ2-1	TGTGCCAGCAGCCCCTCGGTAGGGGACAATGAGCAGTTCTTC	CASSPSVGDNEQFF
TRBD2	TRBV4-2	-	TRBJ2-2	TGTGCCAGCAGCCTAGGACTAGCGGGAGTTTACACCGGGGAGCTGTTTTTT	CASSLGLAGVYTGELFF
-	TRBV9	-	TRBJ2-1	TGTGCCAGCAGCGTAGTAAGTGGTAATGAGCAGTTCTTC	CASSVVSGNEQFF
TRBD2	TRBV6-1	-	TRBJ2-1	TGTGCCAGCACCTCAGCGGGGTCATACAATGAGCAGTTCTTC	CASTSAGSYNEQFF